The entry below describes one T cell receptor (beta chain). The antigen is unknown. An end of the junction differs from the germline gene, which may be a read error. This record comes from a study of blood T cells in healthy people across ages. Study conclusions and caveats: Estimates of diversity drawn from one million T cells were considered underestimates. Naive CD4+ cell counts and diversity both ran higher in long-lived than in aged donors. With age, beta diversity per million T cells declined roughly linearly, significantly by approximately 40.

The study drew donors from healthy Caucasian individuals in Russia aged about 6 to 95. Germline assignment: CDR1 MNHNY and CDR2 SVGAGI (reference sequence). CDR3 length: 17 amino acids. Through a sample-barcoded 5' primer and a J-beta primer mix, a second PCR was run for roughly 6 to 11 cycles. TCRdb used MiXCR to reprocess the 5' RACE reads, holding one entry per CDR3 protein. The top ten hold 15% to 17% of the sample, which has about 650,000 distinct CDR3 sequences, less than 40% seen once. The sequencing input was blood. The chain joins TRBV6-6 to TRBJ2-1; TRBD2 matches at 8 bases. The TCR sequence derives from an elderly woman in good health. CDR3 amino acids: CTSSYSGLAGVYNEQFF. CDR3 nucleotide sequence: TGTACCAGCAGTTACTCCGGACTAGCAGGGGTCTACAATGAGCAGTTCTTC.